This T cell receptor (beta chain) is from a study of shared clonotypes between healthy human individuals. Study-wide results and limits: Only blood samples were collected, and tissue repertoires likely differ. Generally, naive subsets (rather than memory subsets) showed larger estimated richness. Despite large depth, rarefaction showed incomplete sorted-subset sequencing.

In the original processing: Filtering differed since immunoSEQ provided only junctions, with no quality scores. Method: immunoSEQ multiplex PCR; TCRdb's copy keeps in-frame clones and lacks some. V, J and clone size were drawn from that table, and D and trimming were deduced from the DNA. Of 2.3 million or so clones listed, 85% to 95% are singletons. Regarding this clone: What it binds is unknown.

The TCR sequence derives from a man younger than 35 in good health. Some clones in this sample may be carry-over from other donors' samples. Source material: naive CD4+ T cells from PBMCs. Subset described: CD45RA+ positively selected.

The CDR3 DNA reads TGTGCCAGCAGTTCTCCCCTAGGGGGGCAGAACACTGAAGCTTTCTTT. Its protein is CASSSPLGGQNTEAFF. J is TRBJ1-1 and V is TRBV11-1; D might be TRBD1 (6 bases). Germline loops: CDR1 SGHAT, CDR2 FQDESV (reference sequence). V was shortened by 6 bases and J by 1 base, with 18 bases between the two germline ends. CDR3 length equals 16 residues.